One sample yielded the 17 T cell receptor beta chains listed below, sequenced in a study of identical twins. TCRdb ran MiXCR on the 5' RACE reads and lists one entry per CDR3 protein. The sample consists of around 550,000 distinct CDR3 sequences, approximately 14% of them appearing once. The data were also submitted as part of a second study, on yellow fever vaccine responses in identical twins.

Sequenced: CD4+ T cells sorted from blood. All receptors derive from a woman aged 18-29 years in good health.

V usage is TRBV18 and J usage is TRBJ2-1; TRBD1 might be the D (5 bases). The germline V and J ends were trimmed by 0 bases and 4 bases, with 13 bases remaining between them. This CDR3 comprises 16 residues. Germline-derived CDR1 and CDR2 are KGHSH and LQKENI. The CDR3 protein is CASSPPSGRRYNEQFF. CDR3 DNA sequence: TGTGCCAGCTCACCACCATCAGGGCGGCGATACAATGAGCAGTTCTTC.

J is TRBJ1-1 and V is TRBV29-1, with TRBD1 matching 9 bases. V was pared by 1 base and J by 6 bases, with 6 bases of the junction left unmatched. The CDR3 sequence is 14 residues long. Germline V CDR1 and CDR2: SQVTM, ANQGSEA. CDR3 nucleotides: TGCAGCGTTGAAGCAAGGACAGGGGTAGCTGAAGCTTTCTTT. As protein: CSVEARTGVAEAFF.

This clonotype was detected a few times. This chain links TRBV6-2 or TRBV6-3 with TRBJ1-5; maybe TRBD1 (5 bases). Trimming took 2 bases from V and 6 from J, leaving 8 bases between them. Germline V lookup: CDR1 MNHEY, CDR2 SVGEGT. There are 13 residues in the CDR3. CDR3 bases: TGTGCCAGCAGTTACGGGGGGGTTCAGCCCCAGCATTTT. This gives the protein CASSYGGVQPQHF.

The chain joins TRBV5-1 to TRBJ2-3, with 9 bases that match TRBD2. V was pared by 4 bases and J by 0 bases, with 6 bases of the junction left unmatched. CDR1 and CDR2 from the germline V gene are SGHRS and YFSETQ. The CDR3 is 16 amino acids. For the CDR3, the DNA is TGCGCCAGCAGCCATAGGACTAGCGAGAGCACAGATACGCAGTATTTT. Translated: CASSHRTSESTDTQYF.

This clonotype showed up just a few times. The chain combines TRBV28 with TRBJ1-1, with 8 nucleotides matching TRBD1. With V trimmed by 4 bases and J by 11 bases, 6 bases remained unmatched. The CDR3 spans 12 residues. Per germline, CDR1 MDHEN and CDR2 SYDVKM. This CDR3 reads CASSSGGARAFF. The CDR3 nucleotides are TGTGCCAGCAGTTCAGGGGGCGCGAGGGCTTTCTTT.

The chain uses TRBV24-1 and TRBJ2-5; possible D gene TRBD2, 5 bases. The V end was cut by 9 bases, the J end by 2 bases, with 12 bases between. Germline V gene sequence: CDR1 KGHDR, CDR2 SFDVKD. The CDR3 spans 13 residues. DNA for the CDR3: TGTGCCACCCTCGGTCGCGGGCAAGAGACCCAGTACTTC. It translates to CATLGRGQETQYF.

This clonotype was detected ten times or more. The chain recombines TRBV10-3 with TRBJ1-2; TRBD1 agrees at 9 bases. V lost 5 bases, J lost 8 bases, and 12 bases stayed unmatched. The CDR3 spans 15 residues. From germline, CDR1 is ENHRY and CDR2 SYGVKD. CDR3 region: CAISWGEDRGYGYTF. Here the CDR3 DNA reads TGTGCCATCAGTTGGGGAGAGGACAGGGGTTACGGCTACACCTTC.

Many counts were recorded for this clonotype. The V call is TRBV5-1, the J call TRBJ2-2; 7 bases fit TRBD1. Germline assignment: CDR1 SGHRS and CDR2 YFSETQ. V was clipped by 3 bases and J by 5 bases; unmatched bases: 4. The CDR3 is made up of 14 amino acids. The CDR3 spells CASSSRQGTGELFF. For the CDR3, the DNA is TGCGCCAGCAGCTCACGACAGGGTACCGGGGAGCTGTTTTTT.

The V call is TRBV4-1, the J call TRBJ2-5; D perhaps matches TRBD1 (6 bases). Deletions cut 4 bases from V and 2 bases from J, with 17 bases between. Looked up from germline, CDR1 is MGHRA and CDR2 is YSYEKL. CDR3 length: 16 residues. CDR3 DNA: TGCGCCAGCAGCCCGAGTGGGGACACTTTACAAGAGACCCAGTACTTC. Protein product: CASSPSGDTLQETQYF.

This clonotype turned up a few times. V usage is TRBV28 and J usage is TRBJ2-7, with TRBD2 identical over 7 bases. From germline, CDR1 is MDHEN and CDR2 SYDVKM. Germline trimming cut 5 bases from V and 3 bases from J; bases unmatched to any gene: 7. There are 14 residues in the CDR3. In DNA, the CDR3 is TGTGCCAGCAGTATGGCTAGCGGAAACTACGAGCAGTACTTC. Its translation is CASSMASGNYEQYF. Using reference TRBV28 and TRBJ2-7 for the parts outside the CDR3, the full variable domain is DVKVTQSSRYLVKRTGEKVFLECVQDMDHENMFWYRQDPGLGLRLIYFSYDVKMKEKGDIPEGYSVSREKKERFSLILESASTNQTSMYLCASSMASGNYEQYFGPGTRLTVT.

V and J are TRBV5-6 and TRBJ2-7; D gene uncertain. This CDR3 has 15 residues. The V gene lost 4 bases and the J gene lost 0 bases, with 14 bases spanning the gap. Germline assignment: CDR1 SGHDT and CDR2 YYEEEE. This CDR3 reads CASSPDQGHSYEQYF. CDR3 DNA: TGTGCCAGCAGCCCTGATCAAGGGCACTCCTACGAGCAGTACTTC.

A few counts support this clonotype. The V call is TRBV20-1, the J call TRBJ2-7; 7 nucleotides align to TRBD1. J gave up 3 bases and V 7 bases, and 6 bases lay outside the gene matches. This CDR3 is built from 12 residues. Germline CDR1 DFQATT, CDR2 SNEGSKA (reference sequence). The CDR3 DNA reads as TGCAGTGTCCCACAGGGGCTCTACGAGCAGTACTTC. Protein product: CSVPQGLYEQYF.

Worth noting for this clonotype: This may come from a read error, since a much larger clone is one base off. This sequence joins TRBV28 and TRBJ2-7; 7 bases agree with TRBD1. This CDR3 is 12 amino acids long. Germline CDR1 reads MDHEN; CDR2 reads SYDVKM. The ends lost 6 bases at V and 4 bases at J; junction bases unmatched: 3. CDR3 bases: TGTGCCAGCAGGACAGGGCCATACGAGCAGTACTTC. The encoded protein is CASRTGPYEQYF.

The gene calls are TRBV4-1 and TRBJ2-3; the D is unclear. V lost 1 base and J 2 bases, leaving 7 bases between the germline ends. Germline CDR1 reads MGHRA; CDR2 reads YSYEKL. The CDR3 spans 14 residues. CDR3 loop: CASSQVMATDTQYF. The CDR3 nucleotides are TGCGCCAGCAGCCAAGTTATGGCCACAGATACGCAGTATTTT.

This clonotype was seen only a few times. The J gene is TRBJ1-2, the V gene TRBV4-1; a weak D match, TRBD1 (5 bases). V was trimmed by 3 bases and J by 7 bases, leaving 18 bases between them. This CDR3 has 15 residues. Germline CDR1 and CDR2: MGHRA and YSYEKL. The CDR3 nucleotides are TGCGCCAGCAGCCATCTCGCCGGGACGGGTGGTGGCTACACCTTC. Translation: CASSHLAGTGGGYTF.

This clonotype appeared a few times. The chain has TRBV6-1 and TRBJ2-1; 7 nucleotides line up with TRBD2. J gave up 4 bases and V 4 bases, and 7 bases lay outside the gene matches. There are 15 residues in the CDR3. Germline V gives CDR1 MNHNS, CDR2 SASEGT. The chain's CDR3 is CASSAGGGHYNEQFF. The CDR3 region has the DNA TGTGCCAGCAGTGCTGGGGGAGGGCATTACAATGAGCAGTTCTTC.

The J gene is TRBJ2-2, the V gene TRBV28, with TRBD2 identical over 11 bases. The CDR3 is 16 residues long. The V gene end was trimmed by 8 bases and the J gene end by 4 bases; junction bases not matched to a gene: 9. Germline loops: CDR1 MDHEN, CDR2 SYDVKM. CDR3 sequence reads: CASASPGTSGTGELFF. CDR3 DNA sequence: TGTGCCAGCGCCTCCCCCGGGACTAGCGGCACCGGGGAGCTGTTTTTT. Full variable domain (rest looked up from reference TRBV28 and TRBJ2-2): DVKVTQSSRYLVKRTGEKVFLECVQDMDHENMFWYRQDPGLGLRLIYFSYDVKMKEKGDIPEGYSVSREKKERFSLILESASTNQTSMYLCASASPGTSGTGELFFGEGSRLTVL.